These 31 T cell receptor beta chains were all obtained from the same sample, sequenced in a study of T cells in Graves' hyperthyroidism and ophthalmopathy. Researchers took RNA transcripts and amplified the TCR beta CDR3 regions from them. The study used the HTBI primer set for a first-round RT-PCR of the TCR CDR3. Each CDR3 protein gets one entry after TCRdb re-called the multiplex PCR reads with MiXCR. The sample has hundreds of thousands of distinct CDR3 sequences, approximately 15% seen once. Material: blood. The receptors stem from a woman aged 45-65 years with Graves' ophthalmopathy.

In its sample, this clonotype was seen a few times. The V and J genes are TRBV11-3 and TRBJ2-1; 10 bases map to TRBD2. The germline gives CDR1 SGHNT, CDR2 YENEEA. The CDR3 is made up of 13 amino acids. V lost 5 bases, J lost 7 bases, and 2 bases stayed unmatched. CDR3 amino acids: CASSDSGRNEQFF. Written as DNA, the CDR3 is TGTGCCAGCAGCGATAGCGGGAGGAATGAGCAGTTCTTC.

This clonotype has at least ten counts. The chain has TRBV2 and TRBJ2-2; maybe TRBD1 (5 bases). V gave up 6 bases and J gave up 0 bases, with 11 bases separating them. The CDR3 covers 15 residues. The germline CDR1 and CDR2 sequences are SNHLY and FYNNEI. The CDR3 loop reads CASSSRVTNTGELFF. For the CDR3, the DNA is TGTGCCAGCAGCTCCAGGGTGACGAACACCGGGGAGCTGTTTTTT. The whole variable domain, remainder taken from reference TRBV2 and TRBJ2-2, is EPEVTQTPSHQVTQMGQEVILRCVPISNHLYFYWYRQILGQKVEFLVSFYNNEISEKSEIFDDQFSVERPDGSNFTLKIRSTKLEDSAMYFCASSSRVTNTGELFFGEGSRLTVL.

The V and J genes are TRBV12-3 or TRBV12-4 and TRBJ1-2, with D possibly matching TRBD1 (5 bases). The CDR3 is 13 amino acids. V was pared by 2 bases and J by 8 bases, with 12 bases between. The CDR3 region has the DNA TGTGCCAGCAGTTTACAACGGGGCAGGGGCTACACCTTC. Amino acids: CASSLQRGRGYTF.

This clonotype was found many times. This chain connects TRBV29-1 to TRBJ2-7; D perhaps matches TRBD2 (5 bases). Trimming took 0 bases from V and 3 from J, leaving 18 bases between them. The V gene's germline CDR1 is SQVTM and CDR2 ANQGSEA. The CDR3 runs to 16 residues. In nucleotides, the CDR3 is TGCAGCGTTGAAGAGGCACTCCTGGAGGATGGCTACGAGCAGTACTTC. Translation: CSVEEALLEDGYEQYF.

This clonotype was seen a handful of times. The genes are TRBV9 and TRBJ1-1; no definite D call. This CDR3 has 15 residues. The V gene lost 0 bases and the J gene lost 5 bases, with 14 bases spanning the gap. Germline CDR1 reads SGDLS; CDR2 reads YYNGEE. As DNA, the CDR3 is TGTGCCAGCAGCGTAGACTCCCTAAGGGATACTGAAGCTTTCTTT. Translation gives CASSVDSLRDTEAFF.

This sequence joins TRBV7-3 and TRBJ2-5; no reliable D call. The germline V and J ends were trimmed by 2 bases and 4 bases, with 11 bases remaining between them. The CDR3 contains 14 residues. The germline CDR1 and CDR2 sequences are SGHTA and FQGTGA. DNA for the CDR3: TGTGCCAGCAGCTTAGGTTGGTTGGGAGAGACCCAGTACTTC. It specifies CASSLGWLGETQYF.

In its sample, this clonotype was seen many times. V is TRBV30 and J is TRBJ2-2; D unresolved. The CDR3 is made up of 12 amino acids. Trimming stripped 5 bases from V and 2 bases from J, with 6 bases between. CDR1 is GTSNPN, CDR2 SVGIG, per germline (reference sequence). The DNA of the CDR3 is TGTGCCTGGGCTTACAACACCGGGGAGCTGTTTTTT. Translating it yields CAWAYNTGELFF.

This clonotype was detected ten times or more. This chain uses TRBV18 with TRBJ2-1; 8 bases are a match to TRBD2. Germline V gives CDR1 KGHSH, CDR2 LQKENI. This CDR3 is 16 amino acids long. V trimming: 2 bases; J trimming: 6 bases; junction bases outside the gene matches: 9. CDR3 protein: CASSPGTSRVGNEQFF. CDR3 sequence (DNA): TGTGCCAGCTCACCAGGGACTAGTCGGGTTGGCAATGAGCAGTTCTTC.

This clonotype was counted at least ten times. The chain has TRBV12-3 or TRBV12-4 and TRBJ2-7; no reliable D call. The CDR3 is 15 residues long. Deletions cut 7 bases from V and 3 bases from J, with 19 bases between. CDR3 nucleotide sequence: TGTGCCAGCAATAGTGGATCTTTAGAAATCTACGAGCAGTACTTC. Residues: CASNSGSLEIYEQYF.

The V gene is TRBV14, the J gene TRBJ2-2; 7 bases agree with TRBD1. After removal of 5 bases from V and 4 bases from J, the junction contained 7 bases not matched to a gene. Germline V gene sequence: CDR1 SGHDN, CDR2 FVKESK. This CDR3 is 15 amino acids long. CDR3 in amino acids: CASSSDRVPTGELFF. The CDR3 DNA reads TGTGCCAGCAGCTCAGACAGGGTGCCCACCGGGGAGCTGTTTTTT.

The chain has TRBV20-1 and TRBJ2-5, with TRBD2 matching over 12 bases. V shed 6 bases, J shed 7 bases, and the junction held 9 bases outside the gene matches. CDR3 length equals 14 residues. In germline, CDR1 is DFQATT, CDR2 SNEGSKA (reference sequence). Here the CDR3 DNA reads TGCAGTGCAGGGACTAGCGGGCCTGGTGGGACCCAGTACTTC. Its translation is CSAGTSGPGGTQYF.

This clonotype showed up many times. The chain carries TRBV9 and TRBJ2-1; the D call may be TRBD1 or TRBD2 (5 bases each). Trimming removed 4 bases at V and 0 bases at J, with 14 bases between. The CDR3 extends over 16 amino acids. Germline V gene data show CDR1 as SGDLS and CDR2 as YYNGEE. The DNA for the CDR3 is TGTGCCAGCAGCATATCGGGACGTAGCTCCTACAATGAGCAGTTCTTC. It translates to CASSISGRSSYNEQFF.

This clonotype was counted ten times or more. The CDR3 DNA is TGTGCCAGCTCACTCAGGGGAATGGGAATAAACAATGAGCAGTTCTTC. It is translated as CASSLRGMGINNEQFF. The chain links TRBV18 to TRBJ2-1, with D tentatively TRBD1 (6 bases). Germline V gene data show CDR1 as KGHSH and CDR2 as LQKENI. This CDR3 has 16 amino acids. V was clipped by 4 bases and J by 5 bases, with 18 bases between them.

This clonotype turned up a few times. The CDR3 reads CASSLGIRGYTF. CDR3 sequence (DNA): TGTGCCAGCAGTTTAGGTATCAGGGGCTACACCTTC. The rearrangement uses TRBV28 and TRBJ1-2; D not resolved. This CDR3 spans 12 amino acids. Germline V gene data show CDR1 as MDHEN and CDR2 as SYDVKM. V shed 2 bases and J shed 8 bases, with 9 bases lying between them.

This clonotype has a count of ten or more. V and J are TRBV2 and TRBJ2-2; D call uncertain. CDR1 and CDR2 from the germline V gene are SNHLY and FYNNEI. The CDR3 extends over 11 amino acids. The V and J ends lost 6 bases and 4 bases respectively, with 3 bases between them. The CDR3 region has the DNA TGTGCCAGCAGCCGCACCGGGGAGCTGTTTTTT. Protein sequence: CASSRTGELFF.

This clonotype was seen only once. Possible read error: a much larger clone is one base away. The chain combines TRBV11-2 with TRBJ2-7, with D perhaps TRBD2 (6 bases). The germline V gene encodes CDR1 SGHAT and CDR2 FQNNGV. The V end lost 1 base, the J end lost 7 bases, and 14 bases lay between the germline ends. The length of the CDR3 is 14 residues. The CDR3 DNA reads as TGTGCCAGCAGCTTAGCGCGGGGTTGGGATGAGCAGTACTTC. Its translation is CASSLARGWDEQYF.

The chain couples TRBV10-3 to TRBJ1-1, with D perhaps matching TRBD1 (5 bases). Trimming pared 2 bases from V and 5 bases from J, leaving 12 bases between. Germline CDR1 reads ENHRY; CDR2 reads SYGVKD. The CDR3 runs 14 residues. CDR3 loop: CAISEGGGYTEAFF. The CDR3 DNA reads TGTGCCATCAGTGAGGGGGGGGGTTATACTGAAGCTTTCTTT.

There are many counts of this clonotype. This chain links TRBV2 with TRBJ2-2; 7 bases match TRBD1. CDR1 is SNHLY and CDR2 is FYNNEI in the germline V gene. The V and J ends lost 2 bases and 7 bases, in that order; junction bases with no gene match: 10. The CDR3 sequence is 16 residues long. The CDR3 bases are TGTGCCAGCAGTGAACAGGGGACAGTCTTGGGCGGGGAGCTGTTTTTT. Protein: CASSEQGTVLGGELFF.

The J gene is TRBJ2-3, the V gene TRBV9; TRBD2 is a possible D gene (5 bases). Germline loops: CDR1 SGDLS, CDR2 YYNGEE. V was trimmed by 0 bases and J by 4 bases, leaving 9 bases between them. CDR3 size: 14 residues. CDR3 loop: CASSVEVSADTQYF. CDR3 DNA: TGTGCCAGCAGCGTAGAGGTTAGCGCAGATACGCAGTATTTT.

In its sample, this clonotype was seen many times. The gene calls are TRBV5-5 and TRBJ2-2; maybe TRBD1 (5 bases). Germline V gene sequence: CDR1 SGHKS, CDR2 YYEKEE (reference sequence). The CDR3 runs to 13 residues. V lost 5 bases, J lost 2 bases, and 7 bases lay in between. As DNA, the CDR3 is TGTGCCAGCAGAGACAGAAACACCGGGGAGCTGTTTTTT. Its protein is CASRDRNTGELFF.

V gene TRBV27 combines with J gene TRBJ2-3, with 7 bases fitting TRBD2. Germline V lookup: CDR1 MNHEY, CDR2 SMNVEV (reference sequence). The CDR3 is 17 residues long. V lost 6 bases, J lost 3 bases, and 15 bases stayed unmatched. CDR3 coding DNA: TGTGCCAGCAGGAGTTCAATCGGGAGGTATTGGACAGATACGCAGTATTTT. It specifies CASRSSIGRYWTDTQYF.

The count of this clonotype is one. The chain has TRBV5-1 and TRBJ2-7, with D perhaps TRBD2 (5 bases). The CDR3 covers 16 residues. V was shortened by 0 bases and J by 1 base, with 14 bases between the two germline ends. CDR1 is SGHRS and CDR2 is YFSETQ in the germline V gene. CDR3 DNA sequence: TGCGCCAGCAGCTTGGACAACACTCCGGGGTCCTACGAGCAGTACTTC. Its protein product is CASSLDNTPGSYEQYF. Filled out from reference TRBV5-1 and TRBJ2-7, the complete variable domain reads KAGVTQTPRYLIKTRGQQVTLSCSPISGHRSVSWYQQTPGQGLQFLFEYFSETQRNKGNFPGRFSGRQFSNSRSEMNVSTLELGDSALYLCASSLDNTPGSYEQYFGPGTRLTVT.

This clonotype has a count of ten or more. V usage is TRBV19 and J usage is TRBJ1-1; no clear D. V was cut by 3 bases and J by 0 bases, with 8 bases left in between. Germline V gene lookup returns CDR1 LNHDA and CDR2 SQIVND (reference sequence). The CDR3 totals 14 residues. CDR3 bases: TGTGCCAGTAGTATCGGTGCAGTGAACACTGAAGCTTTCTTT. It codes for CASSIGAVNTEAFF.

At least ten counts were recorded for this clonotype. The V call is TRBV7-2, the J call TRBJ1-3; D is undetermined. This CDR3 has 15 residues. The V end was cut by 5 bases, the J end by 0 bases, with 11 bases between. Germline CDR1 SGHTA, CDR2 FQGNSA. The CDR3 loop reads CASSTTTYSGNTIYF. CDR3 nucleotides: TGTGCCAGCAGCACAACAACGTACTCTGGAAACACCATATATTTT.

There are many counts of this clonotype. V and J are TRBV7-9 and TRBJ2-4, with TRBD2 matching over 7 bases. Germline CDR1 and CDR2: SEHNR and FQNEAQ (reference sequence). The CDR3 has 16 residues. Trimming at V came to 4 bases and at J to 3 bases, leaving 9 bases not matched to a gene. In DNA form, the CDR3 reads TGTGCCAGCAGCTCTATCGGGGGAGGGGACAAAAACATTCAGTACTTC. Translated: CASSSIGGGDKNIQYF. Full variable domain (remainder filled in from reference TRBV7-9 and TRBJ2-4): DTGVSQNPRHKITKRGQNVTFRCDPISEHNRLYWYRQTLGQGPEFLTYFQNEAQLEKSRLLSDRFSAERPKGSFSTLEIQRTEQGDSAMYLCASSSIGGGDKNIQYFGAGTRLSVL.

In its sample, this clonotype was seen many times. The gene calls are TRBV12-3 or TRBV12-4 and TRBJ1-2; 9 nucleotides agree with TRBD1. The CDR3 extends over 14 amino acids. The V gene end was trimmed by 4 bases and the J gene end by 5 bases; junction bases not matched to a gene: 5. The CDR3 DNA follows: TGTGCCAGCAGTTCCCGGGACAGGGTATATGGCTACACCTTC. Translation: CASSSRDRVYGYTF.

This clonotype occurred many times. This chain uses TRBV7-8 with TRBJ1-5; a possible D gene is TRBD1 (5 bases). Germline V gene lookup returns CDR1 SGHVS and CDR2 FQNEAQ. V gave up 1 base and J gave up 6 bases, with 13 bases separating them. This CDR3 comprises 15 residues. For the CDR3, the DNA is TGTGCCAGCAGCTTAGAATCAGGGCTAGGTCAGCCCCAGCATTTT. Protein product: CASSLESGLGQPQHF.

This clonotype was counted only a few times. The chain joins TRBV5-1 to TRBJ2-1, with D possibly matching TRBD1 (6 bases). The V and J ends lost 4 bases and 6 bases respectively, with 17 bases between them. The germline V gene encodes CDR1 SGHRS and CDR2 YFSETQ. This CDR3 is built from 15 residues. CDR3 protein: CASSTGTLQPNEQFF. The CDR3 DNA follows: TGCGCCAGCAGCACTGGGACACTACAGCCCAATGAGCAGTTCTTC.

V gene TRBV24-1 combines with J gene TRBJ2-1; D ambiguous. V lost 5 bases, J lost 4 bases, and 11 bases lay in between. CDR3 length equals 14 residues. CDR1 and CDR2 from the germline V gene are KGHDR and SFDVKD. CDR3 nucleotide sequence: TGTGCCACCAGTGGCTCTCATCCATACAATGAGCAGTTCTTC. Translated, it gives CATSGSHPYNEQFF.

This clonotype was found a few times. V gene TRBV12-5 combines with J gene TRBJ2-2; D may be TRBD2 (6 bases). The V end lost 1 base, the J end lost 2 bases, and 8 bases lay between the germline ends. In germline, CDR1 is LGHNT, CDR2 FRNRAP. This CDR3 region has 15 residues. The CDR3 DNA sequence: TGTGCTAGTGGTTTGGGGGCGGGAAACACCGGGGAGCTGTTTTTT. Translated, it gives CASGLGAGNTGELFF.

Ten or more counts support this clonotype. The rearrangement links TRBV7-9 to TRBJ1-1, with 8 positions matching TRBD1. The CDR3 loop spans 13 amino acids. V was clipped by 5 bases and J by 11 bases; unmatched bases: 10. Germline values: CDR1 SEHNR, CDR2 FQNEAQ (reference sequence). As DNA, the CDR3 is TGTGCCAGCAGCACAGTGGGACAGGATCGGGCTTTCTTT. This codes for CASSTVGQDRAFF.